This T cell receptor (beta chain) derives from a study of T cell changes during pregnancy in multiple sclerosis (dated 2019 in TCRdb). As for the study more broadly: Changes in the T cell repertoire over the course of pregnancy were examined in this study in women with multiple sclerosis.

Trimming at the junction amounts to 1 base on V and 6 bases on J, and the germline ends lie 7 bases apart. The CDR3 spans 12 residues, from the cysteine through the phenylalanine. Only the CDR3 part of the read is kept: 36 bases, read in frame from the first base. CDR1 and CDR2 are read off the germline V gene as SGHTS and YDEGEE. On this clone: Its specific antigen is unknown. The input lacks base qualities; no much larger clone sits a single base away.

Library preparation employed the immunoSEQ multiplex PCR assay. TCRdb mirrors the immuneACCESS table, restricted to in-frame sequences. Some clones are absent from its copies; in checked studies, under half trace to an unresolved V gene, and the reason for the others is unknown. The sample table contains some 56,000 clones; only one count was recorded for about 90% of them. The ten largest account for less than 3.5% of the sample. The sample here was peripheral blood, taken in the third trimester of pregnancy. The sequence joins TRBV5-8 to TRBJ1-2; tentative D gene TRBD1, with 5 bases matching. This receptor was taken from a female donor in good health, enrolled as a control in a pregnancy study. The base sequence is TGTGCCAGCAGCTTGCAGGGCCATGGCTACACCTTC. Its amino acids are CASSLQGHGYTF.